Each of the 15 T cell receptor beta chains below was sequenced from the same sample in a study of OX40 agonist ivuxolimab in advanced cancers. Profiled with immunoSEQ multiplex PCR; TCRdb holds only in-frame clones, not every one. This table holds under 60,000 clones, 75% to 90% found once. The specimen was CD4+ or CD8+ T cells sorted from blood, collected in a trial of the OX40 agonist ivuxolimab. The receptors stem from an adult with an advanced solid tumor such as melanoma, head and neck, liver or kidney cancer.

The chain couples TRBV7-3 to TRBJ1-1; 10 bases are a match to TRBD1. Germline V gene lookup returns CDR1 SGHTA and CDR2 FQGTGA. V trimming: 0 bases; J trimming: 5 bases; junction bases outside the gene matches: 0. This CDR3 contains 14 residues. CDR3 protein: CASSLTGQGTEAFF. DNA of the CDR3: TGTGCCAGCAGCTTAACGGGACAGGGGACTGAAGCTTTCTTT.

The chain carries TRBV10-1 and TRBJ2-5, with D perhaps matching TRBD2 (5 bases). Germline V lookup: CDR1 WNHNN, CDR2 SYGVQD (reference sequence). This CDR3 has 15 amino acids. V lost 3 bases and J lost 1, with 12 bases in between. CDR3: CASSEGVGSQETQYF. CDR3 DNA: TGCGCCAGCAGTGAAGGTGTTGGGAGCCAAGAGACCCAGTACTTC.

In DNA form, the CDR3 reads TGTGCCAGCACTCCTATGGGAGGTGGGGCCAACGTCCTGACTTTC. Residues: CASTPMGGGANVLTF. The J gene is TRBJ2-6, the V gene TRBV6-5; TRBD2 might be the D (6 bases). V lost 7 bases and J 3 bases, leaving 13 bases between the germline ends. In germline, CDR1 is MNHEY, CDR2 SVGAGI. The CDR3 consists of 15 residues.

CDR3 in amino acids: CASSYSENYGYTF. The CDR3 bases are TGTGCCAGCAGTTACTCGGAAAACTATGGCTACACCTTC. This chain connects TRBV6-5 to TRBJ1-2; D ambiguous. This CDR3 comprises 13 residues. V lost 0 bases and J lost 2, with 4 bases in between. The germline V gene encodes CDR1 MNHEY and CDR2 SVGAGI.

The V and J genes are TRBV11-2 and TRBJ2-3; no reliable D call. From germline, CDR1 is SGHAT and CDR2 FQNNGV. The length of the CDR3 is 14 residues. Deletions cut 5 bases from V and 3 bases from J, with 12 bases between. The CDR3 DNA reads TGTGCCAGCAGCCCCCAAATAGTGACAGATACGCAGTATTTT. This codes for CASSPQIVTDTQYF. The complete variable domain, with remaining parts taken from reference TRBV11-2 and TRBJ2-3, reads EAGVAQSPRYKIIEKRQSVAFWCNPISGHATLYWYQQILGQGPKLLIQFQNNGVVDDSQLPKDRFSAERLKGVDSTLKIQPAKLEDSAVYLCASSPQIVTDTQYFGPGTRLTVL.

V usage is TRBV28 and J usage is TRBJ2-7; 8 nucleotides line up with TRBD1. V trimming: 5 bases; J trimming: 4 bases; junction bases outside the gene matches: 13. The CDR3 runs 16 residues. Germline CDR1 is MDHEN and CDR2 is SYDVKM. The CDR3 region is CASSPASGTGRYEQYF. The CDR3 region has the DNA TGTGCCAGCAGTCCCGCCTCCGGGACAGGCCGTTACGAGCAGTACTTC.

The gene calls are TRBV10-3 and TRBJ2-5; D not certain. V lost 4 bases and J 2 bases, leaving 8 bases between the germline ends. Germline V gene lookup returns CDR1 ENHRY and CDR2 SYGVKD. The CDR3 is 13 amino acids. Here the CDR3 reads CAISVNRQETQYF. The CDR3 region has the DNA TGTGCCATCAGTGTAAACAGACAAGAGACCCAGTACTTC.

V usage is TRBV19 and J usage is TRBJ2-6; 8 positions match TRBD1. Germline V gene lookup returns CDR1 LNHDA and CDR2 SQIVND (reference sequence). The V gene end was trimmed by 4 bases and the J gene end by 5 bases; junction bases not matched to a gene: 7. The CDR3 covers 16 residues. In DNA form, the CDR3 reads TGTGCCAGTAGTACCACAGGACAGGGCTGGGCCAACGTCCTGACTTTC. Residues: CASSTTGQGWANVLTF. Supplemented by reference TRBV19 and TRBJ2-6, the full variable domain reads DGGITQSPKYLFRKEGQNVTLSCEQNLNHDAMYWYRQDPGQGLRLIYYSQIVNDFQKGDIAEGYSVSREKKESFPLTVTSAQKNPTAFYLCASSTTGQGWANVLTFGAGSRLTVL.

This chain links TRBV10-3 with TRBJ2-7; TRBD2 matches at 13 bases. With 0 bases clipped from V and 6 bases from J, the junction kept 8 bases outside the gene matches. CDR3 length equals 17 residues. Germline CDR1 reads ENHRY; CDR2 reads SYGVKD. The CDR3 DNA sequence: TGTGCCATCAGTGAGTCGATCGGACTAGCGGGGGCCTCCGAGCAGTACTTC. This encodes CAISESIGLAGASEQYF.

This chain connects TRBV5-8 to TRBJ2-2, with D unclear. The CDR3 is 14 residues long. Germline V CDR1 and CDR2: SGHTS, YDEGEE. V dropped 2 bases and J dropped 0 bases, with 5 bases sitting between them. The CDR3 DNA is TGTGCCAGCAGCTTCTGGTCGAACACCGGGGAGCTGTTTTTT. This codes for CASSFWSNTGELFF.

This chain connects TRBV21-1 to TRBJ1-5. TRBV21-1 is a listed pseudogene. CDR3 length: 9 residues. CDR3: CASSKGSHF. In nucleotides, the CDR3 is TGTGCCAGCAGCAAAGGAAGTCATTTT.

The gene calls are TRBV5-8 and TRBJ1-5; 8 bases align to TRBD1. The ends lost 4 bases at V and 3 bases at J; junction bases unmatched: 6. Germline CDR1 SGHTS, CDR2 YDEGEE. The CDR3 totals 15 residues. CDR3 DNA sequence: TGTGCCAGCAGCCCCGGGACAGGATACAATCAGCCCCAGCATTTT. Translated: CASSPGTGYNQPQHF.

This chain connects TRBV18 to TRBJ1-1; no reliable D call. Germline CDR1 is KGHSH and CDR2 is LQKENI. The CDR3 is 14 residues long. The ends were cut back, 2 bases at V and 1 base at J, with 8 bases in the middle. In DNA form, the CDR3 reads TGTGCCAGCTCACCAGGGAGCAGGAACACTGAAGCTTTCTTT. It specifies CASSPGSRNTEAFF.

The V gene is TRBV5-8, the J gene TRBJ1-1, with D possibly being TRBD1 (5 bases). V dropped 6 bases and J dropped 3 bases, with 21 bases sitting between them. CDR1 SGHTS and CDR2 YDEGEE come from the germline V gene. The CDR3 runs to 16 residues. This chain's CDR3 is CASTPVGGLRYTEAFF. CDR3 in DNA: TGTGCCAGCACCCCGGTCGGGGGATTGAGGTACACTGAAGCTTTCTTT.

The rearrangement joins TRBV30 to TRBJ1-3, with 8 bases matching TRBD1. CDR1 and CDR2 (germline): GTSNPN, SVGIG (reference sequence). The CDR3 sequence is 14 residues long. Germline trimming cut 3 bases from V and 0 bases from J; bases unmatched to any gene: 1. The CDR3 loop is CAWRDRGSGNTIYF. The CDR3 coding sequence is TGTGCCTGGAGAGACAGGGGCTCTGGAAACACCATATATTTT. The whole variable domain, remainder taken from reference TRBV30 and TRBJ1-3, is SQTIHQWPATLVQPVGSPLSLECTVEGTSNPNLYWYRQAAGRGLQLLFYSVGIGQISSEVPQNLSASRPQDRQFILSSKKLLLSDSGFYLCAWRDRGSGNTIYFGEGSWLTVV.